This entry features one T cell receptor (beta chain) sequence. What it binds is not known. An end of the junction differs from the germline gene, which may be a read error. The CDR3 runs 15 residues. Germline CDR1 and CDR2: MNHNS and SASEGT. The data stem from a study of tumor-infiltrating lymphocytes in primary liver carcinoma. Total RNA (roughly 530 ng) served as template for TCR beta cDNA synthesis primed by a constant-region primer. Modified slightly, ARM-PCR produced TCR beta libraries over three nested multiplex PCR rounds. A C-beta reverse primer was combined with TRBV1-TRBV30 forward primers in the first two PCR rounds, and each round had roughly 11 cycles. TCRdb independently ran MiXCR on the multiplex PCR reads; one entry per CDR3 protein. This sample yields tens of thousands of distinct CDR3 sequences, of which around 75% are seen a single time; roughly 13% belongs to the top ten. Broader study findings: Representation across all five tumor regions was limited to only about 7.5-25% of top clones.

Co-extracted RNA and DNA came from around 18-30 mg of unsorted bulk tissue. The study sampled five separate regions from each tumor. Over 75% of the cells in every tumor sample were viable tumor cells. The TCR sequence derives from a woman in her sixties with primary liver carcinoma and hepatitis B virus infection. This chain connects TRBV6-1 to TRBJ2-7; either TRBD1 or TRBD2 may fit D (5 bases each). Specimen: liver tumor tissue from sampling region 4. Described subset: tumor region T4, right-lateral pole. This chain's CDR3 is CATSEIGGSGYEHYF. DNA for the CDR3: TGTGCCACCAGTGAGATTGGGGGATCGGGGTACGAGCACTACTTC.